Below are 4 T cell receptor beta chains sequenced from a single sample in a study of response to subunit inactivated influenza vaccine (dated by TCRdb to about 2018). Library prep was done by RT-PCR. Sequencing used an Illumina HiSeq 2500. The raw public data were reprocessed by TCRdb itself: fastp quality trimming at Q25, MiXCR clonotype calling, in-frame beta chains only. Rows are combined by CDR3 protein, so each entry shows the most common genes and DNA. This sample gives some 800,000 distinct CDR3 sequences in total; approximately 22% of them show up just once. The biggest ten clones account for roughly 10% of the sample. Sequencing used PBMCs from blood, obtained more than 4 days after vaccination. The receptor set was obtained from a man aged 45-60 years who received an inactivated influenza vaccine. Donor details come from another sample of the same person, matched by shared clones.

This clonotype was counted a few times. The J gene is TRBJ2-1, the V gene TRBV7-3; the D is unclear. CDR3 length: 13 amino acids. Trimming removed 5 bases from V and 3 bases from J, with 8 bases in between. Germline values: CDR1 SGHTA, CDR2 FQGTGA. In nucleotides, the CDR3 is TGTGCCAGCAGCGCCTCTTACTACAATGAGCAGTTCTTC. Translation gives CASSASYYNEQFF.

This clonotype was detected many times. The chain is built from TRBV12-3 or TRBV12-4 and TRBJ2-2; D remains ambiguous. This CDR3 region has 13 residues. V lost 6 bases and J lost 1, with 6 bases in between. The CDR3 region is CASSLKNTGELFF. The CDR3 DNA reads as TGTGCCAGCAGCCTAAAGAACACCGGGGAGCTGTTTTTT.

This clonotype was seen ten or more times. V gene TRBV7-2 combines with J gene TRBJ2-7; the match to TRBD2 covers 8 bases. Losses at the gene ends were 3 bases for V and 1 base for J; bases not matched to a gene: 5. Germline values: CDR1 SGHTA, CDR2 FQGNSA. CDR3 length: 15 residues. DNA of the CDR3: TGTGCCAGCAGCTTGGAAGCGGGAGTTTCCTACGAGCAGTACTTC. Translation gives CASSLEAGVSYEQYF.

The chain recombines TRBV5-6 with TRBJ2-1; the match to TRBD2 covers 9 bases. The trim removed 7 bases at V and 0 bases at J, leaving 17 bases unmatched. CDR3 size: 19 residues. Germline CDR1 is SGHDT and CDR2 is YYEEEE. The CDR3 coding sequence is TGTGCCAGCGGCCCCGGGCTTCGCGGGGGGGCCCGCTCCTACAATGAGCAGTTCTTC. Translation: CASGPGLRGGARSYNEQFF.